The rows below give T cell receptor beta chains drawn from one sample of a study of blood T cell repertoires in COVID-19. TCRdb keeps only in-frame clones here, not all; method: immunoSEQ multiplex PCR. The sample lists about 150,000 clones, about 80% occurring once. Sequenced input: peripheral blood. These receptors were obtained from a woman of 80 years or more with acute or convalescent COVID-19. Each CDR3 is given with its conserved first and last residue. The order of the fields is clone size, D gene, J gene, V gene, CDR3 protein, CDR3 DNA. The D gene is left open where the match is weak. A clone size is listed for some rows: how often the clone was seen (once, few, many), or a class if it is expanded.

>NA|TRBD1|TRBJ1-2|TRBV7-6
CASSPERQGFYGYTF
TGTGCCAGCAGCCCGGAACGACAGGGTTTTTATGGCTACACCTTC
>NA|NA|TRBJ1-2|TRBV10-3
CAISESKVGEDGYTF
TGTGCCATCAGTGAGTCGAAGGTAGGGGAGGATGGCTACACCTTC
>NA|NA|TRBJ1-5|TRBV4-2
CASSQDPLGPRMPQHF
TGTGCCAGCAGCCAAGACCCTTTGGGGCCCCGGATGCCCCAGCATTTT
>NA|TRBD2|TRBJ2-7|TRBV11-2
CASSLATSYSYEQYF
TGTGCCAGCAGCTTAGCGACTAGCTACTCCTACGAGCAGTACTTC
>once|NA|TRBJ2-2|TRBV7-2
CASSWLDTGELFF
TGTGCCAGCAGCTGGCTCGACACCGGGGAGCTGTTTTTT
>NA|NA|TRBJ1-2|TRBV4-1
CASSQLVSGYTF
TGCGCCAGCAGCCAGTTAGTGTCCGGCTACACCTTC
>NA|NA|TRBJ1-3|TRBV12-3/TRBV12-4
CASTPDFGDTIYF
TGTGCCAGCACCCCGGACTTCGGGGACACCATATATTTT
>NA|TRBD1|TRBJ2-1|TRBV7-8
CASSYRPGQGAGEQFF
TGTGCCAGCAGCTATCGTCCGGGACAGGGGGCAGGTGAGCAGTTCTTC
>NA|TRBD1|TRBJ1-5|TRBV7-2
CASSAGQYSNQPQHF
TGTGCCAGCAGCGCGGGACAGTATAGCAATCAGCCCCAGCATTTT
>NA|NA|TRBJ2-3|TRBV6-4
CASSLFETRNPDTQYF
TGTGCCAGCAGCCTTTTTGAGACTAGGAATCCAGATACGCAGTATTTT
>NA|NA|TRBJ2-1|TRBV11-3
CASSLSGGNNNEQFF
TGTGCCAGCAGCTTATCCGGGGGAAATAACAATGAGCAGTTCTTC
>NA|NA|TRBJ2-4|TRBV27
CASSQGAKNIQYF
TGTGCCAGCAGCCAGGGGGCCAAAAACATTCAGTACTTC
>NA|TRBD1|TRBJ2-3|TRBV15
CATSRAGTGWGDTQYF
TGTGCCACCAGCAGAGCTGGGACAGGGTGGGGCGATACGCAGTATTTT
>NA|TRBD1|TRBJ2-2|TRBV11-2
CASSLDPAGGSSGELFF
TGTGCCAGCAGCTTAGATCCGGCAGGGGGATCGAGCGGGGAGCTGTTTTTT
>NA|NA|TRBJ2-5|TRBV7-2
CASSLAPGVETQYF
TGTGCCAGCAGCTTAGCGCCGGGGGTAGAGACCCAGTACTTC
>NA|TRBD1|TRBJ1-2|TRBV6-6
CASSPATGSGADGYTF
TGTGCCAGCAGCCCCGCGACAGGGTCCGGGGCGGATGGCTACACCTTC
>NA|NA|TRBJ1-5|TRBV19
CASSGSNQPQHF
TGTGCCAGTAGCGGGAGCAATCAGCCCCAGCATTTT
>NA|TRBD1|TRBJ1-2|TRBV7-2
CASSLGTGINYGYTF
TGTGCCAGCAGCTTAGGGACAGGGATAAACTATGGCTACACCTTC
>once|TRBD1|TRBJ1-2|TRBV18
CASSPTGGNNYGYTF
TGTGCCAGCTCCCCAACAGGGGGCAACAACTATGGCTACACCTTC
>NA|NA|TRBJ2-3|TRBV11-3
CASSSGGNTDTQYF
TGTGCCAGCAGCTCCGGCGGAAACACAGATACGCAGTATTTT
>NA|TRBD1|TRBJ1-1|TRBV27
CASSPNRGTGAEAFF
TGTGCCAGCAGTCCTAACAGGGGAACGGGAGCTGAAGCTTTCTTT
>NA|TRBD1|TRBJ1-3|TRBV3-1/TRBV3-2
CASSRDRDSGNTIYF
TGTGCCAGCAGCCGAGACAGGGACTCAGGAAACACCATATATTTT
>NA|NA|TRBJ1-4|TRBV4-2
CASSQRQQPNEKLFF
TGTGCCAGCAGCCAACGACAGCAACCTAATGAAAAACTGTTTTTT
>NA|NA|TRBJ2-3|TRBV3-1/TRBV3-2
CASSLGASTDTQYF
TGTGCCAGCAGCCTAGGAGCAAGCACAGATACGCAGTATTTT
>NA|NA|TRBJ1-6|TRBV5-6
CASSLRQGYSPLHF
TGTGCCAGCAGCTTACGGCAGGGGTACTCACCCCTCCACTTT
>few|TRBD2|TRBJ2-4|TRBV19
CASNLAGAKNIQYF
TGTGCCAGCAATCTAGCGGGTGCCAAAAACATTCAGTACTTC
>many|NA|TRBJ2-6|TRBV7-3
CASSLSAGAGANVLTF
TGTGCCAGCAGCTTAAGTGCAGGGGCCGGGGCCAACGTCCTGACTTTC
>NA|TRBD1|TRBJ1-2|TRBV9
CASSVAIQGGHGYTF
TGTGCCAGCAGCGTAGCTATCCAGGGGGGCCATGGCTACACCTTC
>NA|NA|TRBJ1-1|TRBV5-1
CASAKQDGPAGSEAFF
TGCGCCAGCGCCAAACAGGACGGCCCGGCCGGGTCTGAAGCTTTCTTT
>NA|TRBD1|TRBJ1-6|TRBV5-1
CASSSTGGGNSPLHF
TGCGCCAGCAGCTCCACAGGGGGGGGTAATTCACCCCTCCACTTT
>NA|NA|TRBJ1-2|TRBV9
CASSVARGHSYGYTF
TGTGCCAGCAGCGTAGCCAGGGGTCATAGCTATGGCTACACCTTC
>NA|TRBD2|TRBJ2-5|TRBV7-2
CASSFRRGEETQYF
TGTGCCAGCAGCTTTAGGCGGGGGGAAGAGACCCAGTACTTC
>many|TRBD1|TRBJ1-1|TRBV5-1
CASSSGQPNTEAFF
TGCGCCAGCAGCTCGGGACAGCCGAACACTGAAGCTTTCTTT
>NA|NA|TRBJ2-2|TRBV7-6
CASSLITGTGELFF
TGTGCCAGCAGCTTAATCACCGGCACCGGGGAGCTGTTTTTT
>once|TRBD2|TRBJ2-3|TRBV7-8
CASSPERGRDTQYF
TGTGCCAGCAGCCCTGAGCGGGGGCGAGATACGCAGTATTTT
>NA|TRBD2|TRBJ2-1|TRBV4-1
CASSSPSGGAQVSNEQFF
TGCGCCAGCAGCTCTCCTAGCGGGGGCGCGCAAGTGAGCAATGAGCAGTTCTTC
>NA|TRBD1|TRBJ2-7|TRBV3-1/TRBV3-2
CASSLAGTGLYEQYF
TGTGCCAGCAGCCTAGCCGGGACAGGGCTATACGAGCAGTACTTC
>NA|TRBD1|TRBJ1-2|TRBV6-5
CASSYDRGYGYTF
TGTGCCAGCAGTTACGACAGGGGCTATGGCTACACCTTC
>NA|TRBD1|TRBJ1-6|TRBV10-3
CAISRQGDNSPLHF
TGTGCCATCAGTCGTCAGGGGGATAATTCACCCCTCCACTTT
>NA|TRBD1|TRBJ2-7|TRBV29-1
CSVGTGTYEQYF
TGCAGCGTTGGGACAGGAACCTACGAGCAGTACTTC
>once|NA|TRBJ2-3|TRBV6-5
CASSWRSTDTQYF
TGTGCCAGCAGTTGGCGGAGCACAGATACGCAGTATTTT
>NA|NA|TRBJ1-2|TRBV5-4
CASSLERGSDYGYTF
TGTGCCAGCAGCTTGGAAAGGGGGTCGGACTATGGCTACACCTTC
>NA|TRBD1|TRBJ1-2|TRBV7-2
CASSFHRQGAKDGYTF
TGTGCCAGCAGCTTTCATCGACAGGGGGCAAAGGATGGCTACACCTTC
>NA|TRBD1|TRBJ1-2|TRBV19
CASSTPGGAVYGYTF
TGTGCCAGTAGTACCCCAGGGGGCGCGGTCTATGGCTACACCTTC
>NA|NA|TRBJ2-5|TRBV19
CASSAGDQETQYF
TGTGCCAGTAGTGCCGGGGACCAAGAGACCCAGTACTTC
>NA|NA|TRBJ1-5|TRBV2
CASSRQQVDQPQHF
TGTGCCAGCAGCCGACAGCAGGTGGATCAGCCCCAGCATTTT
>once|TRBD1|TRBJ2-7|TRBV7-2
CASSLVGTGGNEQYF
TGTGCCAGCAGCTTAGTCGGGACAGGGGGCAACGAGCAGTACTTC
>NA|NA|TRBJ2-2|TRBV7-3
CASSATSFPTGELFF
TGTGCCAGCAGCGCTACTAGCTTCCCCACCGGGGAGCTGTTTTTT
>NA|TRBD1|TRBJ2-2|TRBV7-2
CASSLEQGAVAGELFF
TGTGCCAGCAGCTTAGAGCAGGGGGCGGTCGCCGGGGAGCTGTTTTTT
>NA|TRBD1|TRBJ1-1|TRBV12-5
CASGLGQGEAEAFF
TGTGCTAGTGGTTTGGGACAGGGGGAAGCTGAAGCTTTCTTT